This T cell receptor (beta chain) was retrieved from a study of identical twins. General study points: Clonotypes of the beta chain that were abundant in cord blood carried fewer insertions (memory repertoires showed none). Twin-shared out-of-frame alpha sequences showed excess low generation probability.

V was clipped by 2 bases and J by 5 bases; unmatched bases: 6. CDR1 is MGHRA, CDR2 YSYEKL, per germline. CDR3 length: 16 amino acids. Template switching added a universal primer binding site, and final cDNA carried unique molecular identifiers. TCRdb re-derived calls from the 5' RACE reads in MiXCR, one entry per CDR3 protein. The sample carries approximately 500,000 distinct CDR3 sequences, 15% recorded once. Comment on this clonotype: What it binds is not known.

These data were also reused for a study on yellow fever vaccine responses in identical twins. That report adds: Twins' vaccine T cell response reportedly gave the appearance of partial convergence and partial personalization.

Sequenced: CD4+ T cells sorted from blood. This chain uses TRBV4-1 with TRBJ2-2, with 9 bases matching TRBD1. The source is a woman under 30 in good health. The CDR3 is CASSQPDRGRTGELFF. In DNA, the CDR3 is TGCGCCAGCAGCCAACCGGACAGGGGCCGTACCGGGGAGCTGTTTTTT.